One and the same sample provided the 24 T cell receptor beta chains below, sequenced in a study of T cell responses to AZD1222 COVID-19 vaccine. Sequencing was performed with immunoSEQ multiplex PCR; in TCRdb, only in-frame clones are kept and a portion is missing. The table shows some 120,000 clones, with more than 85% occurring only once. The material sequenced was peripheral blood, taken on day 0 of AZD1222 vaccination. These receptors all come from an adult in good health.

The chain combines TRBV19 with TRBJ1-5; no clear D. The ends were cut back, 6 bases at V and 1 base at J, with 7 bases in the middle. The CDR3 has 13 residues. The germline CDR1 and CDR2 sequences are LNHDA and SQIVND (reference sequence). The CDR3 DNA reads as TGTGCCAGTAGGGTAGGGAGCAATCAGCCCCAGCATTTT. It yields the protein CASRVGSNQPQHF.

The chain links TRBV7-3 to TRBJ1-1; tentatively, D is TRBD1 (5 bases). Germline-derived CDR1 and CDR2 are SGHTA and FQGTGA. V was trimmed by 5 bases and J by 6 bases, leaving 16 bases between them. The CDR3 is made up of 14 amino acids. CDR3 amino acids: CASSPSIQGAEAFF. In nucleotides, the CDR3 is TGTGCCAGCAGCCCCTCAATTCAGGGCGCTGAAGCTTTCTTT.

The gene calls are TRBV28 and TRBJ1-1, with D perhaps TRBD1 (5 bases). The CDR3 totals 15 residues. V lost 2 bases, J lost 10 bases, and 20 bases lay in between. Germline lookup yields CDR1 MDHEN and CDR2 SYDVKM. CDR3 residues: CASSLEKASGATAFF. The DNA for the CDR3 is TGTGCCAGCAGTTTAGAAAAGGCATCCGGGGCCACAGCTTTCTTT.

V is TRBV20-1 and J is TRBJ2-5, with no clear D. CDR3 length equals 11 residues. Per germline, CDR1 DFQATT and CDR2 SNEGSKA (reference sequence). V dropped 5 bases and J dropped 4 bases, with 8 bases sitting between them. CDR3 protein: CSAVMRETQYF. For the CDR3, the DNA is TGCAGTGCTGTTATGAGAGAGACCCAGTACTTC.

The chain carries TRBV30 and TRBJ1-2; no clear D gene. Germline CDR1 GTSNPN, CDR2 SVGIG (reference sequence). CDR3 length: 14 residues. Trimming took off 0 bases at V and 8 bases at J, with 16 bases between the two ends. The CDR3: CAWSVQVVSGGYTF. The CDR3 DNA follows: TGTGCCTGGAGTGTTCAGGTGGTGTCGGGCGGCTACACCTTC.

The rearrangement uses TRBV11-2 and TRBJ2-1, with D possibly TRBD2 on 6 matching bases. The germline V gene has CDR1 SGHAT and CDR2 FQNNGV. V was shortened by 5 bases and J by 4 bases, with 24 bases between the two germline ends. The CDR3 totals 18 residues. Here the CDR3 reads CASSLICPSGGEYNEQFF. CDR3 sequence (DNA): TGTGCCAGCAGCCTGATTTGTCCTTCAGGCGGGGAGTACAATGAGCAGTTCTTC.

V gene TRBV29-1 combines with J gene TRBJ1-2; D is undetermined. Trimming took 4 bases from V and 5 from J, leaving 14 bases between them. Looked up from germline, CDR1 is SQVTM and CDR2 is ANQGSEA. The CDR3 loop spans 13 amino acids. The DNA for the CDR3 is TGCAGCGTTGTGGGGATCGCCTATTATGGCTACACCTTC. Translated: CSVVGIAYYGYTF.

This chain joins TRBV5-8 and TRBJ1-5; TRBD1 matches at 9 bases. Trimming removed 3 bases from V and 6 bases from J; junction bases left unmatched: 10. The CDR3 totals 16 residues. Germline assignment: CDR1 SGHTS and CDR2 YDEGEE. The CDR3 protein is CASSSGTGFASQPQHF. DNA of the CDR3: TGTGCCAGCAGCTCCGGGACAGGGTTTGCTTCTCAGCCCCAGCATTTT.

The count of this clone is one. CDR3 nucleotide sequence: TGTGCCAGCACCTCTCCTAACTACGAGCAGTACTTC. Amino acids: CASTSPNYEQYF. The V call is TRBV5-6, the J call TRBJ2-7; D remains ambiguous. CDR1 and CDR2 (germline): SGHDT, YYEEEE. The CDR3 has 12 residues. V was trimmed by 6 bases and J by 3 bases, leaving 10 bases between them.

This clone appeared a single time. V gene TRBV6-5 combines with J gene TRBJ2-1, with D possibly called TRBD1 or TRBD2 (6 bases each). CDR3 length: 15 residues. The V end lost 5 bases, the J end lost 5 bases, and 16 bases lay between the germline ends. CDR1 and CDR2 (germline): MNHEY, SVGAGI. In nucleotides, the CDR3 is TGTGCCAGCAGTCTGGCGGAGGGGGTAAACAATGAGCAGTTCTTC. Its translation: CASSLAEGVNNEQFF.

Of note for this clone: A junction end diverges from the germline sequence, so it may reflect a read error. V gene TRBV5-1 combines with J gene TRBJ1-2; D unclear. CDR3 size: 13 residues. From germline, CDR1 is SGHRS and CDR2 YFSETQ. For the CDR3, the DNA is TGCGCCAGCAGTTTGGATTCTAACTATGGCTACACCTTC. Its protein is CASSLDSNYGYTF.

The rearrangement uses TRBV19 and TRBJ1-1, with D unresolved. This CDR3 spans 19 amino acids. V was shortened by 7 bases and J by 1 base, with 28 bases between the two germline ends. Germline CDR1 is LNHDA and CDR2 is SQIVND (reference sequence). The CDR3 coding sequence is TGTGCCAGTACCTTAAGAGGGTCGGGAATTTCAAGGGAGAACACTGAAGCTTTCTTT. This encodes CASTLRGSGISRENTEAFF.

This clone occurred a few times. CDR3 protein: CASSQDASSVSGELFF. In DNA form, the CDR3 reads TGTGCCAGCAGCCAAGATGCGAGTTCTGTATCCGGGGAGCTGTTTTTT. The genes are TRBV3-1 (or the pseudogene TRBV3-2) and TRBJ2-2, with no clear D. This CDR3 region has 16 residues. V was pared by 0 bases and J by 6 bases, with 14 bases between. Germline assignment: CDR1 LGHDT and CDR2 YNNKEL (reference sequence).

This chain joins TRBV28 and TRBJ2-1; D assignment may be TRBD1 or TRBD2 (6 bases each). The CDR3 is 19 amino acids. V lost 3 bases to trimming and J lost 7 bases, with 28 bases between them. Germline values: CDR1 MDHEN, CDR2 SYDVKM. CDR3 in DNA: TGTGCCAGCAGTTTTCTGGGGGGCGCGGACGACAACCCTTGGAATGAGCAGTTCTTC. Residues: CASSFLGGADDNPWNEQFF.

The chain uses TRBV5-1 and TRBJ2-7; the D is unclear. This CDR3 contains 13 residues. The V end was cut by 4 bases, the J end by 3 bases, with 11 bases between. The germline CDR1 and CDR2 sequences are SGHRS and YFSETQ. The CDR3 loop reads CASSEGSFYEQYF. In nucleotides, the CDR3 is TGCGCCAGCAGCGAAGGGTCCTTCTACGAGCAGTACTTC.

The chain employs TRBV27 and TRBJ1-5; D may be TRBD1 (6 bases). Germline lookup yields CDR1 MNHEY and CDR2 SMNVEV (reference sequence). Trimming removed 4 bases at V and 9 bases at J, with 16 bases between. The CDR3 runs to 14 residues. The CDR3, as DNA: TGTGCCAGCAGTTGGGGGGGCACGGGGCTGCCCCAGCATTTT. It specifies CASSWGGTGLPQHF.

The rearrangement links TRBV5-1 to TRBJ2-7; tentative D call: TRBD2 (5 bases). CDR1 and CDR2 from the germline V gene are SGHRS and YFSETQ. The CDR3 contains 15 residues. Trimming left V 0 bases short and J 1 base short, with 11 bases between. For the CDR3, the DNA is TGCGCCAGCAGCTTGGTCGGACTCCTGTCCTACGAGCAGTACTTC. Its translation is CASSLVGLLSYEQYF.

The sample holds one count of this clone. The rearrangement uses TRBV28 and TRBJ2-7, with D possibly being TRBD1 (5 bases). Germline V gene data show CDR1 as MDHEN and CDR2 as SYDVKM. With 8 bases removed from V and 6 bases from J, the gap between germline ends came to 20 bases. This CDR3 spans 14 amino acids. CDR3 sequence: CASARQLGVSEQYF. The CDR3 DNA follows: TGTGCCAGCGCTCGACAGTTAGGGGTCTCCGAGCAGTACTTC.

This chain uses TRBV29-1 with TRBJ2-7, with D perhaps matching TRBD1 or TRBD2 (5 bases each). Trimming removed 1 base at V and 1 base at J, with 11 bases between. This CDR3 region has 14 residues. CDR1 is SQVTM and CDR2 is ANQGSEA in the germline V gene. The DNA of the CDR3 is TGCAGCGTTGAAGGAGGGGAAGTGTCCTACGAGCAGTACTTC. Encoded protein: CSVEGGEVSYEQYF.

The V call is TRBV11-2, the J call TRBJ1-6; D uncertain. From germline, CDR1 is SGHAT and CDR2 FQNNGV. Trimming pared 2 bases from V and 10 bases from J, leaving 12 bases between. This CDR3 has 14 amino acids. The CDR3 region has the DNA TGTGCCAGCAGCTTAACCTCGACGGACTCACCCCTCCACTTT. This encodes CASSLTSTDSPLHF.

The chain carries TRBV28 and TRBJ2-6; D may be TRBD1 (6 bases). CDR3 length equals 23 residues. The germline V gene encodes CDR1 MDHEN and CDR2 SYDVKM. Trimming shortened V by 3 bases and J by 0 bases, and 30 bases separated the two germline ends. CDR3 region: CASSFPLVPPAWQGHSGANVLTF. Here the CDR3 DNA reads TGTGCCAGCAGTTTCCCCCTGGTCCCTCCGGCTTGGCAGGGGCACTCTGGGGCCAACGTCCTGACTTTC.

The rearrangement joins TRBV24-1 to TRBJ2-7; 7 bases agree with TRBD1. Germline V lookup: CDR1 KGHDR, CDR2 SFDVKD. The junction had 4 bases not matched to a gene; V was cut back by 4 bases and J by 2 bases. The CDR3 contains 14 residues. Here the CDR3 reads CATSETGKTYEQYF. In nucleotides, the CDR3 is TGTGCCACCAGTGAGACAGGGAAAACCTACGAGCAGTACTTC.

CDR3 bases: TGTGCCAGCAGTTCCGGGACCCCCAAGGTCAATGAGCAGTTCTTC. Its protein product is CASSSGTPKVNEQFF. The V and J genes are TRBV28 and TRBJ2-1; D tentatively reads TRBD1 or TRBD2 (5 bases each). The CDR3 contains 15 residues. V lost 4 bases to trimming and J lost 6 bases, with 16 bases between them. Germline values: CDR1 MDHEN, CDR2 SYDVKM.

This clone was picked up one time. This sequence joins TRBV28 and TRBJ2-1; no definite D call. The V and J ends lost 2 bases and 6 bases respectively, with 11 bases between them. Germline V lookup: CDR1 MDHEN, CDR2 SYDVKM. This CDR3 has 14 residues. CDR3 bases: TGTGCCAGCAGTTTACTAGAAATTTTCAATGAGCAGTTCTTC. Protein: CASSLLEIFNEQFF.